The T cell receptor (beta chain) described here comes from a study of identical twins. Overall study findings and caveats: A lower insertion count was a feature of abundant cord blood beta clonotypes, with no such feature in memory repertoires.

This clonotype was observed a handful of times. Antigen unknown. CDR1 is LGHNA and CDR2 is YSLEER in the germline V gene. The CDR3 has 15 residues. Deletions cut 1 base from V and 2 bases from J, with 12 bases between. Template switching added a universal primer site; cDNA carried unique molecular identifiers. TCRdb ran MiXCR on the 5' RACE reads and lists one entry per CDR3 protein. The sample records about 450,000 distinct CDR3 sequences, roughly 18% being singletons. The sequence was collected from a man in his forties or fifties in good health. This rearrangement joins TRBV4-3 to TRBJ2-7; a possible D gene is TRBD1 (6 bases). The sequencing sample was made of naive T cells sorted from blood. CDR3: CASSQGRGGAYEQYF. The CDR3 DNA follows: TGCGCCAGCAGCCAAGGCCGTGGGGGCGCCTACGAGCAGTACTTC.